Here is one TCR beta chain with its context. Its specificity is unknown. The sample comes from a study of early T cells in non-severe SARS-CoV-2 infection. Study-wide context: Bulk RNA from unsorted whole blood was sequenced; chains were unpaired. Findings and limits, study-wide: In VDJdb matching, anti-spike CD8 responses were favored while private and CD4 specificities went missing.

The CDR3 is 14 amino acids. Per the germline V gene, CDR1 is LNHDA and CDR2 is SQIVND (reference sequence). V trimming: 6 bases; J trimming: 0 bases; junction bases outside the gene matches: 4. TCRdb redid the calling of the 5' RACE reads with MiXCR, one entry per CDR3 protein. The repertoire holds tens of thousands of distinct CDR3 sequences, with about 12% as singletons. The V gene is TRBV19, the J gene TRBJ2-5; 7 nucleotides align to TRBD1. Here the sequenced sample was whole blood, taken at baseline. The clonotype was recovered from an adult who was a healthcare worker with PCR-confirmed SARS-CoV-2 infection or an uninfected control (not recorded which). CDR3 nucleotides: TGTGCCAGTAGCCGGGGACAGAACCAAGAGACCCAGTACTTC. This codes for CASSRGQNQETQYF.